These T cell receptor beta chains were read from a single sample in a study of T-cell memory formation after mild COVID-19. Each CDR3 protein gets one entry after TCRdb re-called the 5' RACE reads with MiXCR. Of about half a million distinct CDR3 sequences listed, about 20% were seen once; the top ten hold approximately 13%. Material for sequencing was PBMCs or a T cell subset sorted from them (not recorded which). These receptors were taken from an adult woman who had mild COVID-19 (a few samples of this study predate the infection). Cell type and time point are not known. CDR3s include the opening cysteine and the closing phenylalanine or tryptophan. A D gene is named only where the DNA matches it firmly. Rows give clone size only sometimes, using once, few, many, or a class for an expanded clone.

>TRBJ2-3|TRBV5-1|NA|TRBD2
CASSFEGGGGVQGTDTQYF
TGCGCCAGCAGCTTCGAGGGTGGCGGGGGTGTTCAGGGCACAGATACGCAGTATTTT
>TRBJ2-3|TRBV29-1|NA|NA
CSLEFGASTDTQYF
TGCAGCTTGGAGTTCGGGGCTAGCACAGATACGCAGTATTTT
>TRBJ2-1|TRBV7-9|NA|NA
CASSLAQGSREQFF
TGTGCCAGCAGCTTAGCGCAGGGTTCCAGAGAGCAGTTCTTC
>TRBJ2-1|TRBV20-1|NA|NA
CSAPAGGTLYNEQFF
TGCAGTGCCCCGGCAGGGGGGACTCTCTACAATGAGCAGTTCTTC
>TRBJ2-7|TRBV5-5|NA|NA
CASSLWSTAYEQYF
TGTGCCAGCAGCTTGTGGTCCACCGCCTACGAGCAGTACTTC
>TRBJ2-7|TRBV27|few|NA
CASRSFDRHHSYEQYF
TGTGCCAGCAGGAGCTTTGACAGGCACCACTCCTACGAGCAGTACTTC
>TRBJ2-5|TRBV24-1|few|TRBD1
CATSGNRGETQYF
TGTGCCACCAGTGGGAACAGGGGTGAGACCCAGTACTTC
>TRBJ2-7|TRBV20-1|NA|NA
CSARDSVYEQYF
TGCAGTGCTAGAGACAGTGTCTACGAGCAGTACTTC
>TRBJ2-1|TRBV6-5|NA|NA
CASSRARGLYNEQFF
TGTGCCAGCAGTAGGGCCAGGGGCCTCTACAATGAGCAGTTCTTC
>TRBJ2-2|TRBV4-3|many|NA
CASSGLWVGGELFF
TGCGCCAGCAGCGGCCTATGGGTGGGCGGGGAGCTGTTTTTT
>TRBJ2-1|TRBV15|NA|NA
CATSRDRRENQFF
TGTGCCACCAGCAGAGATAGACGGGAGAACCAGTTCTTC
>TRBJ2-1|TRBV12-3/TRBV12-4|few|NA
CASSPINGANEQFF
TGTGCCAGCAGTCCTATTAACGGGGCCAATGAGCAGTTCTTC
>TRBJ2-1|TRBV27|many|TRBD2
CASGTPSTSGYNEQFF
TGTGCCAGCGGGACCCCCAGTACTAGCGGTTACAATGAGCAGTTCTTC
>TRBJ1-1|TRBV5-1|NA|TRBD1
CASNRDRGRTEAFF
TGCGCCAGCAACCGGGACAGGGGGAGGACTGAAGCTTTCTTT
>TRBJ2-1|TRBV5-1|few|TRBD1
CASSFGDRDSEQFF
TGCGCCAGCAGCTTCGGGGACAGGGACTCTGAGCAGTTCTTC
>TRBJ2-5|TRBV12-3/TRBV12-4|few|NA
CASSKRPETQYF
TGTGCCAGCAGTAAACGCCCCGAGACCCAGTACTTC
>TRBJ2-7|TRBV5-4|NA|TRBD1
CASSRQGRNPYEQYF
TGTGCCAGCAGCCGACAGGGGAGGAACCCCTACGAGCAGTACTTC
>TRBJ1-2|TRBV6-6|few|TRBD1
CASSYGGQGRGIDGYTF
TGTGCCAGCAGTTACGGGGGACAGGGGCGAGGTATCGACGGCTACACCTTC
>TRBJ2-5|TRBV29-1|NA|NA
CSVEVYSGQETQYF
TGCAGCGTTGAGGTCTACAGTGGACAAGAGACCCAGTACTTC
>TRBJ1-5|TRBV3-1|NA|TRBD1
CASSRDRTGGQPQHF
TGTGCCAGCAGCCGAGACCGGACAGGGGGACAGCCCCAGCATTTT
>TRBJ2-5|TRBV27|NA|TRBD2
CASSQGLARVETQYF
TGTGCCAGCAGTCAGGGACTAGCGAGGGTAGAGACCCAGTACTTC
>TRBJ2-2|TRBV11-1|few|TRBD2
CASSPSPSGLVNTGELFF
TGTGCCAGCAGTCCATCGCCATCGGGACTAGTAAACACCGGGGAGCTGTTTTTT
>TRBJ2-1|TRBV24-1|many|NA
CATSDDGQNPRNEQFF
TGTGCCACCAGTGATGACGGACAGAACCCCCGCAATGAGCAGTTCTTC
>TRBJ2-5|TRBV6-2/TRBV6-3|many|NA
CASSDHWETQYF
TGTGCCAGCAGTGACCACTGGGAGACCCAGTACTTC
>TRBJ2-7|TRBV18|NA|TRBD2
CASSPRTGGRAYEQYF
TGTGCCAGCTCACCAAGGACAGGCGGGAGGGCTTACGAGCAGTACTTC
>TRBJ2-7|TRBV12-3/TRBV12-4|few|NA
CASRPLGSYEQYF
TGTGCCAGCCGTCCGTTAGGCTCCTACGAGCAGTACTTC
>TRBJ1-1|TRBV12-3/TRBV12-4|many|NA
CASSPGGEAFF
TGTGCCAGCAGCCCGGGGGGTGAAGCTTTCTTT
>TRBJ2-3|TRBV29-1|few|NA
CSSSDRSTDTQYF
TGCAGCTCAAGCGACAGGAGCACAGATACGCAGTATTTT
>TRBJ2-2|TRBV6-5|NA|NA
CASSYLGIGELFF
TGTGCCAGCAGTTACCTGGGGATCGGGGAGCTGTTTTTT
>TRBJ2-7|TRBV2|few|TRBD2
CASSETSGVMYEQYF
TGTGCCAGCAGTGAAACTAGCGGGGTAATGTACGAGCAGTACTTC
>TRBJ2-3|TRBV20-1|NA|TRBD2
CSAPTSGGTDTQYF
TGCAGTGCACCGACTAGCGGGGGTACAGATACGCAGTATTTT
>TRBJ2-1|TRBV4-3|NA|NA
CASSQEAPWTSDNEQFF
TGCGCCAGCAGCCAAGAGGCGCCTTGGACTTCCGACAATGAGCAGTTCTTC
>TRBJ2-5|TRBV12-3/TRBV12-4|many|NA
CASSLFRHGETQYF
TGTGCCAGCAGTTTATTCAGACACGGGGAGACCCAGTACTTC
>TRBJ1-1|TRBV5-1|few|NA
CASSKRPNTEAFF
TGCGCCAGCAGCAAGCGTCCGAACACTGAAGCTTTCTTT
>TRBJ2-7|TRBV7-9|NA|NA
CASSPHGGLEQYF
TGTGCCAGCAGCCCCCATGGGGGACTCGAGCAGTACTTC